This T cell receptor (beta chain) was observed in a study of cytomegalovirus exposure and HLA in healthy donors. Study-wide results and limits: Available immune exposure information was restricted to CMV serostatus only. Presence/absence comparisons presumed near-even sequencing depth among donors.

It was with 60 Vbeta and 13 Jbeta primers that the PCR ran. Method: immunoSEQ multiplex PCR; TCRdb's copy keeps in-frame clones and lacks some. In the table there are 300,000 or so clones, approximately 84% of which are singletons. Germline CDR1 and CDR2: SEHNR and FQNEAQ (reference sequence). The CDR3 covers 16 residues. V dropped 2 bases and J dropped 7; count of bases not matched to a gene: 11. Comment on this clone: Its specificity is not known.

J is TRBJ2-7 and V is TRBV7-9, with 10 bases lining up with TRBD2. The source is a woman aged 40 to 55 in good health and CMV-seropositive. Source material: PBMCs. The CDR3 is CASSLRLAGGTLEQYF. DNA for the CDR3: TGTGCCAGCAGCTTACGACTAGCGGGTGGAACTCTAGAGCAGTACTTC.